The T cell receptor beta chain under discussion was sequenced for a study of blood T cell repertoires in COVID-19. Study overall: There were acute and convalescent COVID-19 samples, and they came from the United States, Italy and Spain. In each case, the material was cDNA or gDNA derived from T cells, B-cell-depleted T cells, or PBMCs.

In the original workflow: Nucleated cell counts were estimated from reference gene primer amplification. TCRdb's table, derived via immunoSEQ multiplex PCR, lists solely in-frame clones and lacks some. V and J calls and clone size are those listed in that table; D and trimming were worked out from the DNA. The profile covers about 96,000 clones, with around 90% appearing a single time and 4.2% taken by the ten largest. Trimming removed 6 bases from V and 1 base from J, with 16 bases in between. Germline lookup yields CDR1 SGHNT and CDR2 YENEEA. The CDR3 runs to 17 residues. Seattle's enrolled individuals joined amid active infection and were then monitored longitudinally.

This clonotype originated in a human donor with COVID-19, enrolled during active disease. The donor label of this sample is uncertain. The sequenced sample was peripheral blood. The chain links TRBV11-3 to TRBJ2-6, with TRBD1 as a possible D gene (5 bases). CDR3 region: CASSSSPPGSGANVLTF. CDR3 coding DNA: TGTGCCAGCAGTTCGAGCCCACCAGGGTCTGGGGCCAACGTCCTGACTTTC.